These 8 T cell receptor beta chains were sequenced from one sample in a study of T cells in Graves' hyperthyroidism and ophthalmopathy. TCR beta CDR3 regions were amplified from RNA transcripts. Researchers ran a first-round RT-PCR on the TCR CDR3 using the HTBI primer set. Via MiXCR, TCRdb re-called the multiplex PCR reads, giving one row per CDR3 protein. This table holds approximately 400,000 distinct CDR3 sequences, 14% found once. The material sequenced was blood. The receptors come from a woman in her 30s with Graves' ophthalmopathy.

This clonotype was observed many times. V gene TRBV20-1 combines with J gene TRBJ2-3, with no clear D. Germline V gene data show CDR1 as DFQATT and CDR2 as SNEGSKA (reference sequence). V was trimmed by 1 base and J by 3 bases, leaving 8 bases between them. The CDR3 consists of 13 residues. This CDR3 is CSARGQLTDTQYF. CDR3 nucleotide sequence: TGCAGTGCTAGAGGACAACTGACAGATACGCAGTATTTT.

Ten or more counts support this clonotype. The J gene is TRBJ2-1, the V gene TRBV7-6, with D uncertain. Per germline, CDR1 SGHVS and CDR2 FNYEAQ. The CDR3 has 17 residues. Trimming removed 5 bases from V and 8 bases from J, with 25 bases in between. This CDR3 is CASSRAPDPRAVHEQFF. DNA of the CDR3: TGTGCCAGCAGCAGGGCCCCAGATCCTCGCGCGGTCCATGAGCAGTTCTTC. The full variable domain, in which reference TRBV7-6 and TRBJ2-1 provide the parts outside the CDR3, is GAGVSQSPRYKVTKRGQDVALRCDPISGHVSLYWYRQALGQGPEFLTYFNYEAQQDKSGLPNDRFSAERPEGSISTLTIQRTEQRDSAMYRCASSRAPDPRAVHEQFFGPGTRLTVL.

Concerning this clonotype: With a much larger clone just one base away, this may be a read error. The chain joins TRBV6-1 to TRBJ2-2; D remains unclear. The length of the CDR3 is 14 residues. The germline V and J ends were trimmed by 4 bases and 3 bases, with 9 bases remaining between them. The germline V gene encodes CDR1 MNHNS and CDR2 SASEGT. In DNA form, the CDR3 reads TGTGCCAGCAGTGTTGAGTGGGACACCGGGGAGCTGTTTTTT. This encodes CASSVEWDTGELFF.

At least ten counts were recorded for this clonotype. CDR3 sequence reads: CASSLDRETEAFF. DNA of the CDR3: TGTGCCAGCAGCTTAGACAGGGAGACTGAAGCTTTCTTT. This chain connects TRBV7-9 to TRBJ1-1, with TRBD1 as a possible D gene (6 bases). Germline V gives CDR1 SEHNR, CDR2 FQNEAQ (reference sequence). Trimming took 1 base from V and 5 from J, leaving 8 bases between them. This CDR3 spans 13 amino acids.

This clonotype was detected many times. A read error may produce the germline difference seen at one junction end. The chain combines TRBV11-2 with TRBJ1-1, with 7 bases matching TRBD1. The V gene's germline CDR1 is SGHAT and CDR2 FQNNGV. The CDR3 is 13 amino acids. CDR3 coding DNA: TGTGTCAGCGAGAACTCAGGGGGCACTGAAGCTTTCTTT. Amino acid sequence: CVSENSGGTEAFF.

DNA of the CDR3: TGTGCCAGCAGTAGAAGCAGCGCCTGGGAGGGTCAGCCCCAGCATTTT. Protein sequence: CASSRSSAWEGQPQHF. The rearrangement joins TRBV12-3 or TRBV12-4 to TRBJ1-5; D not certain. V was trimmed by 5 bases and J by 6 bases, leaving 20 bases between them. This CDR3 contains 16 residues.

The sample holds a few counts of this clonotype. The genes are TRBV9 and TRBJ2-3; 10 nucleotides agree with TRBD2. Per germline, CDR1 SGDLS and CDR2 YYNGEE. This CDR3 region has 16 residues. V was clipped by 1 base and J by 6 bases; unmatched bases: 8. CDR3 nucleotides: TGTGCCAGCAGCGTATCTGTTAGCGGGGGGCCGGATACGCAGTATTTT. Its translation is CASSVSVSGGPDTQYF.

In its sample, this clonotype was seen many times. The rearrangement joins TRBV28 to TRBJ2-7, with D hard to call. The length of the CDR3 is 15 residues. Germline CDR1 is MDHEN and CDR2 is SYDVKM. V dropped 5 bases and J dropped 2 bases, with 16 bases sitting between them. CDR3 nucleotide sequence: TGTGCCAGCAGTCAACCGGGCCGTACCCCCTACGAGCAGTACTTC. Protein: CASSQPGRTPYEQYF.